The T cell receptor (beta chain) under discussion was sequenced for a study of monozygotic twins with inflammatory bowel disease. With regard to this clonotype: Its antigen is currently unknown.

TCRdb re-analyzed the 5' RACE reads; it lists each CDR3 protein once, without DNA. The sample holds about 210,000 distinct CDR3 sequences. Findings and caveats of the study: Diversity of TCRbeta measured by inverse Simpson was lower in IBD patients than in healthy co-twins.

The sequencing sample was made of blood. This TCR derives from a human donor with ulcerative colitis or Crohn's disease, or a healthy co-twin of an affected twin (not recorded which).

CDR3 sequence reads: CASSVEDATNEKLFF. The chain combines TRBV9 with TRBJ1-4. CDR1 SGDLS and CDR2 YYNGEE come from the germline V gene. CDR3 length: 15 residues.